The 5 T cell receptor beta chains below all came from one sample that was sequenced in a study of T cells in Graves' hyperthyroidism and ophthalmopathy. TCR beta CDR3 sequences were amplified from RNA transcripts. A first-round RT-PCR of the TCR CDR3 used the HTBI primer set. Via MiXCR, TCRdb re-called the multiplex PCR reads, giving one row per CDR3 protein. Of 690,000 or so distinct CDR3 sequences detected, around 20% appear once; the ten largest clones hold around 17%. The sequenced sample was blood. These receptors came from a woman between 50 and 59 years old with Graves' hyperthyroidism that later progressed to Graves' ophthalmopathy.

Only a few counts were recorded for this clonotype. This chain links TRBV5-6 with TRBJ1-6; 8 bases are a match to TRBD1. The CDR3 contains 15 residues. Germline V lookup: CDR1 SGHDT, CDR2 YYEEEE. Losses at the gene ends were 6 bases for V and 5 bases for J; bases not matched to a gene: 7. The CDR3 DNA reads as TGTGCCAGCAACGGGGACAGGCTTAATAATTCACCCCTCCACTTT. This codes for CASNGDRLNNSPLHF.

This clonotype was detected ten times or more. The rearrangement uses TRBV15 and TRBJ2-2, with 8 bases that match TRBD1. The CDR3 extends over 16 amino acids. From germline, CDR1 is LNHNV and CDR2 YYDKDF (reference sequence). Unmatched junction bases numbered 6, after V lost 2 bases and J lost 4 bases. CDR3 in DNA: TGTGCCACCAGCAGACCCGGGACAGGCATCACCGGGGAGCTGTTTTTT. It encodes CATSRPGTGITGELFF.

This clonotype was seen at least ten times. J is TRBJ2-3 and V is TRBV2; D is possibly TRBD2 (5 bases). V was pared by 3 bases and J by 7 bases, with 11 bases between. The germline V gene has CDR1 SNHLY and CDR2 FYNNEI. This CDR3 contains 13 residues. The CDR3, as DNA: TGTGCCAGCAGTGACCCTGCGGGTTATACGCAGTATTTT. Translating gives CASSDPAGYTQYF.

Ten or more counts support this clonotype. V is TRBV2 and J is TRBJ2-7, with 7 nucleotides matching TRBD1. Germline CDR1 is SNHLY and CDR2 is FYNNEI. This CDR3 has 13 residues. V dropped 2 bases and J dropped 6; count of bases not matched to a gene: 4. CDR3 protein: CASSETGVSEQYF. CDR3 bases: TGTGCCAGCAGTGAAACAGGGGTAAGCGAGCAGTACTTC.

This clonotype came up a few times. This chain joins TRBV5-8 and TRBJ2-2, with 7 bases that match TRBD1. CDR1 is SGHTS and CDR2 is YDEGEE in the germline V gene. The J segment lost 8 bases and the V segment lost 0 bases, leaving 4 bases of the junction unmatched. The CDR3 loop spans 14 amino acids. CDR3 nucleotide sequence: TGTGCCAGCAGCTTGGTGGGACAGACTGGGGAGCTGTTTTTT. Translated, it gives CASSLVGQTGELFF.